This is a list of T cell receptor beta chains from one sample in a study of blood T cell repertoires in COVID-19. Assay: immunoSEQ multiplex PCR; the TCRdb copy retains only in-frame clones and omits some. Of roughly 220,000 clones listed, 65% to 90% are singletons. The sequenced sample was peripheral blood. Receptors were obtained from a woman in her 40s who had recovered from COVID-19. Both conserved end residues are part of each CDR3. The order of the fields is D gene, V gene, clone size, J gene, CDR3 DNA, CDR3 protein. D genes are given only for firm matches. A clone size is listed for some rows: how often the clone was seen (once, few, many), or a class if it is expanded.

D gene: -; V gene: TRBV5-1; clone size: -; J gene: TRBJ1-6; CDR3 DNA: TGCGCCAGCAGCTTCACTGATGGTAGTTCACCCCTCCACTTT; CDR3 protein: CASSFTDGSSPLHF
D gene: -; V gene: TRBV2; clone size: -; J gene: TRBJ2-6; CDR3 DNA: TGTGCCAGCAGAAGGGACATGGGCAACGTCCTGACTTTC; CDR3 protein: CASRRDMGNVLTF
D gene: TRBD2; V gene: TRBV3-1/TRBV3-2; clone size: once; J gene: TRBJ2-1; CDR3 DNA: TGTGCCAGCAGCCAAATTGCGAGACTAGCTCGTGATGAGCAGTTCTTC; CDR3 protein: CASSQIARLARDEQFF
D gene: TRBD1; V gene: TRBV12-3/TRBV12-4; clone size: -; J gene: TRBJ1-2; CDR3 DNA: TGTGCCAGCAGCCCGGACAGGGCGGGTGGCTACACCTTC; CDR3 protein: CASSPDRAGGYTF
D gene: TRBD2; V gene: TRBV18; clone size: -; J gene: TRBJ2-7; CDR3 DNA: TGTGCCAGCTCACCCCGGGGGGGCGCCATGCCCTACGAGCAGTACTTC; CDR3 protein: CASSPRGGAMPYEQYF
D gene: -; V gene: TRBV24-1; clone size: -; J gene: TRBJ2-2; CDR3 DNA: TGTGCCACCTCGGGACATCCGAACACCGGGGAGCTGTTTTTT; CDR3 protein: CATSGHPNTGELFF
D gene: -; V gene: TRBV15; clone size: -; J gene: TRBJ2-7; CDR3 DNA: TGTGCCACCAGCAGAGGCCCCGGGAGCTACGAGCAGTACTTC; CDR3 protein: CATSRGPGSYEQYF
D gene: -; V gene: TRBV4-3; clone size: -; J gene: TRBJ1-1; CDR3 DNA: TGCGCCAGCAGCCAAGATCTCGGTGTCAGGGGAGCTTTCTTT; CDR3 protein: CASSQDLGVRGAFF
D gene: -; V gene: TRBV7-2; clone size: -; J gene: TRBJ2-5; CDR3 DNA: TGTGCCAGCAGCCCTACGGGGGAGACCCAGTACTTC; CDR3 protein: CASSPTGETQYF
D gene: TRBD2; V gene: TRBV4-1; clone size: -; J gene: TRBJ2-5; CDR3 DNA: TGCGCCAGCAGCGACGTAACAGGCGGGGGAGAGACCCAGTACTTC; CDR3 protein: CASSDVTGGGETQYF
D gene: TRBD2; V gene: TRBV11-2; clone size: -; J gene: TRBJ2-5; CDR3 DNA: TGTGCCAGCAGCTTATCTGGGACTAGATTGGAGACCCAGTACTTC; CDR3 protein: CASSLSGTRLETQYF